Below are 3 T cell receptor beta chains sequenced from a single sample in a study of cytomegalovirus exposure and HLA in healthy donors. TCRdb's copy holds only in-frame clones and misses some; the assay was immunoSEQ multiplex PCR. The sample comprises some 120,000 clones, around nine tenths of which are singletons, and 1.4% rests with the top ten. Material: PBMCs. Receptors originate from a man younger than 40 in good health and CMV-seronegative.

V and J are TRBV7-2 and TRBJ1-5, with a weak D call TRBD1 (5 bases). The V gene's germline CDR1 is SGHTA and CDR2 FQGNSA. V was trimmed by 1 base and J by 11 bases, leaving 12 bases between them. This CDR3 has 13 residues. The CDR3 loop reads CASSLEAGPAQHF. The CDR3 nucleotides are TGTGCCAGCAGCTTAGAGGCGGGGCCAGCCCAGCATTTT.

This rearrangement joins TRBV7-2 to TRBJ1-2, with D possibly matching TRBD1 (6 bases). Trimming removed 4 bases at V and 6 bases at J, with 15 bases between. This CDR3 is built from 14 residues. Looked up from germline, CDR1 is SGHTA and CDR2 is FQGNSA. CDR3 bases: TGTGCCAGCAGCTCAGCGGCAGGGGTCAATGGCTACACCTTC. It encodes CASSSAAGVNGYTF.

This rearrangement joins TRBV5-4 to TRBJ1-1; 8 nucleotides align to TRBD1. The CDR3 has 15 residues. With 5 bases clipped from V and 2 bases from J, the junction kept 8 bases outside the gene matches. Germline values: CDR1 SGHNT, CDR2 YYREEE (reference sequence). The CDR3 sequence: CASRGQVGSNTEAFF. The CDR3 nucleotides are TGTGCCAGCAGGGGACAGGTCGGGTCTAACACTGAAGCTTTCTTT.